Listed here are 21 T cell receptor beta chains from one sample, sequenced in a study of blood T cell repertoires in COVID-19. Generated by immunoSEQ multiplex PCR, the TCRdb table keeps only in-frame clones and is missing some. The table has 75,000 to 80,000 clones, 88% seen once. Sequencing was done on a sample of peripheral blood. All receptors derive from a human donor in a cohort sampled during active COVID-19.

The rearrangement links TRBV28 to TRBJ2-3; D not resolved. Trimming stripped 5 bases from V and 2 bases from J, with 5 bases between. Germline V gene lookup returns CDR1 MDHEN and CDR2 SYDVKM. The CDR3 totals 12 residues. CDR3 region: CASSKATDTQYF. DNA for the CDR3: TGTGCCAGCAGTAAAGCCACAGATACGCAGTATTTT.

This rearrangement joins TRBV29-1 to TRBJ2-3, with D possibly TRBD2 on 6 matching bases. Per germline, CDR1 SQVTM and CDR2 ANQGSEA. The length of the CDR3 is 15 residues. The germline V and J ends were trimmed by 3 bases and 2 bases, with 15 bases remaining between them. The CDR3 sequence is CSVESLATYTDTQYF. CDR3 bases: TGCAGCGTTGAGTCCCTAGCGACTTACACAGATACGCAGTATTTT.

V and J are TRBV6-5 and TRBJ2-1; 10 nucleotides agree with TRBD1. With 6 bases clipped from V and 1 base from J, the junction kept 3 bases outside the gene matches. Germline V gene lookup returns CDR1 MNHEY and CDR2 SVGAGI. This CDR3 has 15 amino acids. The CDR3 reads CASRRQGASYNEQFF. The DNA of the CDR3 is TGTGCCAGCAGAAGACAGGGGGCTTCCTACAATGAGCAGTTCTTC.

The rearrangement links TRBV14 to TRBJ2-3; 12 bases agree with TRBD2. Per the germline V gene, CDR1 is SGHDN and CDR2 is FVKESK. The length of the CDR3 is 16 residues. The J segment lost 7 bases and the V segment lost 1 base, leaving 6 bases of the junction unmatched. DNA of the CDR3: TGTGCCAGCAGCCAAGTTGTTGGACTAGCGGGGAATACGCAGTATTTT. This sequence encodes CASSQVVGLAGNTQYF. Variable domain in full (rest from reference TRBV14 and TRBJ2-3): EAGVTQFPSHSVIEKGQTVTLRCDPISGHDNLYWYRRVMGKEIKFLLHFVKESKQDESGMPNNRFLAERTGGTYSTLKVQPAELEDSGVYFCASSQVVGLAGNTQYFGPGTRLTVL.

This rearrangement joins TRBV28 to TRBJ1-3; D is perhaps TRBD1 (6 bases). Trimming took off 3 bases at V and 0 bases at J, with 18 bases between the two ends. The germline V gene has CDR1 MDHEN and CDR2 SYDVKM. The length of the CDR3 is 18 residues. CDR3 sequence: CASSFAYPTGPSGNTIYF. CDR3 bases: TGTGCCAGCAGTTTCGCCTACCCGACAGGTCCCTCTGGAAACACCATATATTTT.

The chain recombines TRBV19 with TRBJ1-5; D is uncertain. V was trimmed by 1 base and J by 3 bases, leaving 13 bases between them. The CDR3 is 16 residues long. Germline V gene data show CDR1 as LNHDA and CDR2 as SQIVND (reference sequence). CDR3 DNA: TGTGCCAGTAGTATAGGTGCCCGCCTGGCCAATCAGCCCCAGCATTTT. Protein: CASSIGARLANQPQHF.

This sequence joins TRBV18 and TRBJ2-3, with D tentatively TRBD1 (6 bases). Germline loops: CDR1 KGHSH, CDR2 LQKENI. Trimming shortened V by 2 bases and J by 0 bases, and 9 bases separated the two germline ends. This CDR3 region has 15 residues. The CDR3 DNA sequence: TGTGCCAGCTCACCAACAGGGCTCAGCACAGATACGCAGTATTTT. Its protein is CASSPTGLSTDTQYF. The variable domain in full, completed from reference TRBV18 and TRBJ2-3, reads NAGVMQNPRHLVRRRGQEARLRCSPMKGHSHVYWYRQLPEEGLKFMVYLQKENIIDESGMPKERFSAEFPKEGPSILRIQQVVRGDSAAYFCASSPTGLSTDTQYFGPGTRLTVL.

The V and J genes are TRBV15 and TRBJ2-1, with D hard to call. Germline loops: CDR1 LNHNV, CDR2 YYDKDF (reference sequence). Deletions cut 3 bases from V and 5 bases from J, with 14 bases between. There are 15 residues in the CDR3. As DNA, the CDR3 is TGTGCCACCAGCAGTACACACCGTATCAACAATGAGCAGTTCTTC. Translating gives CATSSTHRINNEQFF.

This chain joins TRBV27 and TRBJ2-1, with D possibly matching TRBD2 (5 bases). Trimming removed 2 bases from V and 8 bases from J, with 10 bases in between. This CDR3 is 13 amino acids long. Germline V lookup: CDR1 MNHEY, CDR2 SMNVEV (reference sequence). CDR3 region: CASSLIEGYEQFF. In DNA form, the CDR3 reads TGTGCCAGCAGTTTAATCGAGGGTTATGAGCAGTTCTTC.

The chain couples TRBV12-3 or TRBV12-4 to TRBJ2-3; tentatively, D is TRBD1 (6 bases). V was cut by 8 bases and J by 6 bases, with 12 bases left in between. This CDR3 has 12 residues. The CDR3, as DNA: TGTGCCAGCCTATCAACAGGGGATACGCAGTATTTT. Its translation is CASLSTGDTQYF.

This chain connects TRBV6-1 to TRBJ2-3; 9 nucleotides align to TRBD2. There are 19 residues in the CDR3. Germline CDR1 reads MNHNS; CDR2 reads SASEGT. Unmatched junction bases numbered 17, after V lost 1 base and J lost 6 bases. The CDR3: CASSEDRGLAGARRDTQYF. In nucleotides, the CDR3 is TGTGCCAGCAGTGAAGATCGGGGGTTAGCGGGAGCGCGGAGGGATACGCAGTATTTT.

The DNA for the CDR3 is TGTGCCAGTAGCCCTCTCCATGGACAGGGGGCCGATGAGCAGTTCTTC. Its translation: CASSPLHGQGADEQFF. The V and J genes are TRBV19 and TRBJ2-1, with TRBD1 identical over 11 bases. The germline gives CDR1 LNHDA, CDR2 SQIVND (reference sequence). The CDR3 runs to 16 residues. After removal of 6 bases from V and 8 bases from J, the junction contained 12 bases not matched to a gene.

The genes are TRBV21-1 and TRBJ1-2. TRBV21-1 is noted as a pseudogene. The CDR3 contains 15 residues. CDR3 nucleotides: TGTGCCAGCAGCAAACAACTTGCCCCTAACTATGGCTACACCTTC. Translating gives CASSKQLAPNYGYTF.

This clone was detected once. This sequence joins TRBV6-5 and TRBJ1-2; D ambiguous. The V end was cut by 0 bases, the J end by 7 bases, with 12 bases between. Per the germline V gene, CDR1 is MNHEY and CDR2 is SVGAGI. This CDR3 comprises 14 residues. The CDR3 nucleotides are TGTGCCAGCAGTTACTCAAGAGGGATAGGTGGCTACACCTTC. Translating gives CASSYSRGIGGYTF.

The J gene is TRBJ1-1, the V gene TRBV19; no definite D call. CDR1 and CDR2 from the germline V gene are LNHDA and SQIVND (reference sequence). The CDR3 is 13 amino acids. Deletions cut 5 bases from V and 3 bases from J, with 10 bases between. In DNA, the CDR3 is TGTGCCAGTAGTGGTACAGCTTACACTGAAGCTTTCTTT. It translates to CASSGTAYTEAFF.

For the CDR3, the DNA is TGTGCCAGCAGTATTGGACAGGACAATGAGCAGTTCTTC. This sequence encodes CASSIGQDNEQFF. The V call is TRBV27, the J call TRBJ2-1; 7 bases line up with TRBD1. Trimming at V came to 5 bases and at J to 5 bases, leaving 3 bases not matched to a gene. This CDR3 comprises 13 residues. In germline, CDR1 is MNHEY, CDR2 SMNVEV (reference sequence).

V usage is TRBV11-2 and J usage is TRBJ2-5; D is possibly TRBD2 (5 bases). Germline assignment: CDR1 SGHAT and CDR2 FQNNGV. The CDR3 has 14 residues. Trimming shortened V by 3 bases and J by 5 bases, and 13 bases separated the two germline ends. The CDR3 sequence: CASSFSGPGETQYF. CDR3 in DNA: TGTGCCAGCAGCTTCTCCGGTCCGGGGGAGACCCAGTACTTC.

The chain uses TRBV5-6 and TRBJ2-4; D is undetermined. This CDR3 is built from 16 residues. CDR1 is SGHDT, CDR2 YYEEEE, per germline. V dropped 3 bases and J dropped 0 bases, with 13 bases sitting between them. The CDR3 reads CASSSGDGIAKNIQYF. CDR3 nucleotide sequence: TGTGCCAGCAGCTCCGGAGACGGTATAGCCAAAAACATTCAGTACTTC.

The chain is built from TRBV2 and TRBJ2-1, with TRBD2 matching over 7 bases. The germline V gene has CDR1 SNHLY and CDR2 FYNNEI. This CDR3 is built from 15 residues. After removal of 10 bases from V and 2 bases from J, the junction contained 11 bases not matched to a gene. The CDR3 protein is CAIKSLAEPYNEQFF. As DNA, the CDR3 is TGTGCCATCAAGAGTCTAGCGGAGCCCTACAATGAGCAGTTCTTC. Full variable domain (missing parts from reference TRBV2 and TRBJ2-1): EPEVTQTPSHQVTQMGQEVILRCVPISNHLYFYWYRQILGQKVEFLVSFYNNEISEKSEIFDDQFSVERPDGSNFTLKIRSTKLEDSAMYFCAIKSLAEPYNEQFFGPGTRLTVL.

The chain uses TRBV7-2 and TRBJ2-7; a possible D gene is TRBD2 (6 bases). V lost 1 base to trimming and J lost 1 base, with 11 bases between them. Germline V CDR1 and CDR2: SGHTA, FQGNSA. The CDR3 is 15 amino acids. The CDR3 DNA follows: TGTGCCAGCAGCTTAGGGGGCGGGACGTCCTACGAGCAGTACTTC. The encoded protein is CASSLGGGTSYEQYF. The variable domain in full, completed from reference TRBV7-2 and TRBJ2-7, reads GAGVSQSPSNKVTEKGKDVELRCDPISGHTALYWYRQSLGQGLEFLIYFQGNSAPDKSGLPSDRFSAERTGGSVSTLTIQRTQQEDSAVYLCASSLGGGTSYEQYFGPGTRLTVT.

The V gene is TRBV3-1 (or the pseudogene TRBV3-2), the J gene TRBJ2-5, with 9 bases fitting TRBD2. There are 15 residues in the CDR3. CDR1 LGHDT and CDR2 YNNKEL come from the germline V gene (reference sequence). V lost 4 bases to trimming and J lost 2 bases; unmatched junction nucleotides: 5. DNA of the CDR3: TGTGCCAGCAGCCGTCCTAGCGGGGTACAAGAGACCCAGTACTTC. Its translation is CASSRPSGVQETQYF.